The 32 T cell receptor beta chains below all came from one sample that was sequenced in a study of blood T cell repertoires in COVID-19. TCRdb keeps only in-frame clones here, not all; method: immunoSEQ multiplex PCR. The sample lists fewer than 200,000 clones, 80% to 85% seen once, with 7.6% in the top ten. The sequencing input was peripheral blood. Receptors originate from a woman in her 70s with COVID-19, enrolled during active disease.

The chain uses TRBV27 and TRBJ2-3; TRBD1 matches at 9 bases. The CDR3 spans 16 residues. Germline loops: CDR1 MNHEY, CDR2 SMNVEV (reference sequence). The J segment lost 2 bases and the V segment lost 3 bases, leaving 6 bases of the junction unmatched. CDR3 region: CASSFSGTGTTDTQYF. The CDR3 region has the DNA TGTGCCAGCAGTTTCTCCGGGACAGGGACCACAGATACGCAGTATTTT.

CDR3 residues: CASSITWDTNTEAFF. In DNA, the CDR3 is TGTGCCAGTAGTATAACTTGGGACACGAACACTGAAGCTTTCTTT. This chain connects TRBV19 to TRBJ1-1; TRBD1 might be the D (6 bases). The CDR3 covers 15 residues. Germline V lookup: CDR1 LNHDA, CDR2 SQIVND (reference sequence). V dropped 2 bases and J dropped 1 base, with 11 bases sitting between them.

This chain uses TRBV2 with TRBJ1-3, with D possibly matching TRBD1 (6 bases). Trimming removed 6 bases at V and 4 bases at J, with 7 bases between. Looked up from germline, CDR1 is SNHLY and CDR2 is FYNNEI. The CDR3 loop spans 12 amino acids. CDR3 sequence reads: CASRDSGNTIYF. The DNA of the CDR3 is TGTGCCAGCAGGGACAGCGGAAACACCATATATTTT.

The CDR3 region has the DNA TGCGCCAGCAGCTTAACTAGCGGGAGCATCAATGAGCAGTTCTTC. Translation gives CASSLTSGSINEQFF. The V gene is TRBV5-1, the J gene TRBJ2-1, with 11 bases matching TRBD2. This CDR3 spans 15 amino acids. CDR1 is SGHRS, CDR2 YFSETQ, per germline. Losses at the gene ends were 2 bases for V and 6 bases for J; bases not matched to a gene: 4.

This clone has a single count. The chain couples TRBV28 to TRBJ1-4, with 7 nucleotides matching TRBD1. Germline CDR1 reads MDHEN; CDR2 reads SYDVKM. The trim removed 5 bases at V and 0 bases at J, leaving 6 bases unmatched. This CDR3 is 16 amino acids long. The CDR3 sequence: CASSQRQGATNEKLFF. The DNA of the CDR3 is TGTGCCAGCAGTCAACGACAGGGAGCAACTAATGAAAAACTGTTTTTT.

This chain uses TRBV27 with TRBJ2-5; TRBD2 agrees at 14 bases. V trimming: 6 bases; J trimming: 5 bases; junction bases outside the gene matches: 17. Germline V gene data show CDR1 as MNHEY and CDR2 as SMNVEV (reference sequence). The CDR3 loop spans 19 amino acids. In DNA form, the CDR3 reads TGTGCCAGCAGAAAACTGTTGGGACTAGCGGGAGCGGCGGTTGAGACCCAGTACTTC. As protein: CASRKLLGLAGAAVETQYF.

The chain has TRBV5-1 and TRBJ2-1; D may be TRBD2 (5 bases). The CDR3 contains 15 residues. V gave up 1 base and J gave up 5 bases, with 13 bases separating them. The V gene's germline CDR1 is SGHRS and CDR2 YFSETQ. The CDR3 region has the DNA TGCGCCAGCAGCTTGAATAGCGCTAGCAACAATGAGCAGTTCTTC. It codes for CASSLNSASNNEQFF.

The genes are TRBV19 and TRBJ1-5; 12 bases are a match to TRBD1. V was clipped by 5 bases and J by 2 bases; unmatched bases: 13. CDR3 length: 19 residues. In germline, CDR1 is LNHDA, CDR2 SQIVND (reference sequence). The CDR3 coding sequence is TGTGCCAGTAGTCCGATCCCGGGACAGGGGGCTCTAGGCAATCAGCCCCAGCATTTT. Amino acids: CASSPIPGQGALGNQPQHF.

A note on this clone: Other DNA sequences in this sample translate to the same CDR3. The V call is TRBV5-1, the J call TRBJ2-7; TRBD1 matches at 7 bases. The CDR3 is 15 amino acids. The germline gives CDR1 SGHRS, CDR2 YFSETQ. J was trimmed by 2 bases and V by 0 bases; bases with no gene match: 5. The CDR3 coding sequence is TGCGCCAGCAGCTTGGACGGGACAGCCACCTACGAGCAGTACTTC. It specifies CASSLDGTATYEQYF.

This sequence joins TRBV14 and TRBJ1-2, with 9 positions matching TRBD1. V lost 6 bases to trimming and J lost 4 bases; unmatched junction nucleotides: 9. Germline values: CDR1 SGHDN, CDR2 FVKESK. CDR3 length: 15 residues. Here the CDR3 DNA reads TGTGCCAGCAGTAAGAGACCGGGACAGGGCTATGGCTACACCTTC. Translation gives CASSKRPGQGYGYTF.

This clone turned up a few times. The chain carries TRBV7-2 and TRBJ2-3; a weak D match, TRBD1 (6 bases). Deletions cut 5 bases from V and 1 base from J, with 13 bases between. The CDR3 is made up of 15 amino acids. CDR1 is SGHTA and CDR2 is FQGNSA in the germline V gene. The CDR3 nucleotides read TGTGCCAGCAGCCTCCCGAACAGGGGCACAGATACGCAGTATTTT. Protein: CASSLPNRGTDTQYF. The full variable domain, completed using reference TRBV7-2 and TRBJ2-3, is GAGVSQSPSNKVTEKGKDVELRCDPISGHTALYWYRQSLGQGLEFLIYFQGNSAPDKSGLPSDRFSAERTGGSVSTLTIQRTQQEDSAVYLCASSLPNRGTDTQYFGPGTRLTVL.

This sequence joins TRBV18 and TRBJ2-1; 8 bases agree with TRBD2. Germline loops: CDR1 KGHSH, CDR2 LQKENI. V was clipped by 3 bases and J by 7 bases; unmatched bases: 8. The CDR3 spans 15 residues. CDR3 DNA sequence: TGTGCCAGCTCACCGTCTACCGGGACTAGTAATGAGCAGTTCTTC. Translated: CASSPSTGTSNEQFF. The full variable domain, in which reference TRBV18 and TRBJ2-1 provide the parts outside the CDR3, is NAGVMQNPRHLVRRRGQEARLRCSPMKGHSHVYWYRQLPEEGLKFMVYLQKENIIDESGMPKERFSAEFPKEGPSILRIQQVVRGDSAAYFCASSPSTGTSNEQFFGPGTRLTVL.

This chain uses TRBV30 with TRBJ1-2; D may be TRBD1 (5 bases). CDR3 size: 14 residues. Trimming stripped 1 base from V and 0 bases from J, with 9 bases between. CDR1 and CDR2 (germline): GTSNPN, SVGIG (reference sequence). CDR3 sequence: CAWSARTSNYGYTF. The CDR3 nucleotides read TGTGCCTGGAGTGCCAGGACATCTAACTATGGCTACACCTTC.

The chain has TRBV19 and TRBJ2-7, with 9 bases lining up with TRBD1. Germline V CDR1 and CDR2: LNHDA, SQIVND (reference sequence). There are 14 residues in the CDR3. Losses at the gene ends were 2 bases for V and 2 bases for J; bases not matched to a gene: 1. The CDR3 region is CASSINRGPYEQYF. CDR3 nucleotide sequence: TGTGCCAGTAGTATAAACAGGGGGCCCTACGAGCAGTACTTC. The full variable domain, rest sourced from reference TRBV19 and TRBJ2-7, is DGGITQSPKYLFRKEGQNVTLSCEQNLNHDAMYWYRQDPGQGLRLIYYSQIVNDFQKGDIAEGYSVSREKKESFPLTVTSAQKNPTAFYLCASSINRGPYEQYFGPGTRLTVT.

This clone was found a few times. V is TRBV6-5 and J is TRBJ1-1, with TRBD1 as a possible D gene (5 bases). The CDR3 extends over 13 amino acids. V dropped 4 bases and J dropped 1 base, with 7 bases sitting between them. CDR1 is MNHEY, CDR2 SVGAGI, per germline. This CDR3 reads CASSSTANTEAFF. The CDR3 bases are TGTGCCAGCAGTTCGACAGCGAACACTGAAGCTTTCTTT.

This chain links TRBV3-1 (or the pseudogene TRBV3-2) with TRBJ1-2; 9 nucleotides align to TRBD1. The V and J ends lost 6 bases and 7 bases, in that order; junction bases with no gene match: 9. Germline CDR1 LGHDT, CDR2 YNNKEL (reference sequence). This CDR3 has 14 residues. The CDR3 DNA sequence: TGTGCCAGCAGTCTACAGGGGGCAGGCGGTGGCTACACCTTC. It yields the protein CASSLQGAGGGYTF.

V gene TRBV11-2 combines with J gene TRBJ2-1; the D is unclear. The V and J ends lost 7 bases and 0 bases respectively, with 13 bases between them. The CDR3 runs to 15 residues. From germline, CDR1 is SGHAT and CDR2 FQNNGV. CDR3 region: CASTLVDTSYNEQFF. The DNA of the CDR3 is TGTGCCAGCACCCTCGTAGACACCTCCTACAATGAGCAGTTCTTC.

The rearrangement joins TRBV18 to TRBJ2-7; TRBD2 aligns across 11 bases. There are 15 residues in the CDR3. J lost 4 bases, V lost 3 bases, and 5 bases had no gene match. Germline CDR1 and CDR2: KGHSH and LQKENI. The CDR3 DNA sequence: TGTGCCAGCTCACCTACGACTAGCGGGGATTACGAGCAGTACTTC. This translates into CASSPTTSGDYEQYF.

The J gene is TRBJ1-3, the V gene TRBV28, with unresolved D. Deletions cut 1 base from V and 5 bases from J, with 6 bases between. Germline V lookup: CDR1 MDHEN, CDR2 SYDVKM. The CDR3 is 13 residues long. The CDR3 bases are TGTGCCAGCAGTTTATACTTGAGAAACACCATATATTTT. Residues: CASSLYLRNTIYF.

CDR3 residues: CASSPTGQGGTQPQHF. The CDR3 DNA reads TGTGCCAGCAGCCCAACGGGACAGGGGGGGACTCAGCCCCAGCATTTT. This chain joins TRBV9 and TRBJ1-5; 11 bases match TRBD1. CDR3 length: 16 amino acids. The germline gives CDR1 SGDLS, CDR2 YYNGEE. V was pared by 4 bases and J by 6 bases, with 9 bases of the junction left unmatched.

This clone was counted between two and nine times. The CDR3 nucleotides read TGTGCCACCAGTGACGCCGGGACAGCCCAAGGGGCTTTCTTT. Its translation: CATSDAGTAQGAFF. This chain connects TRBV24-1 to TRBJ1-1; TRBD1 matches 7 bases. The germline CDR1 and CDR2 sequences are KGHDR and SFDVKD. The CDR3 sequence is 14 residues long. V lost 4 bases, J lost 11 bases, and 12 bases stayed unmatched.

J is TRBJ2-1 and V is TRBV6-2 or TRBV6-3, with 8 positions matching TRBD2. The CDR3 length is 16 residues. V was pared by 5 bases and J by 8 bases, with 14 bases of the junction left unmatched. Germline CDR1 is MNHEY and CDR2 is SVGEGT. CDR3 coding DNA: TGTGCCAGCAGTCGGGAGGGAGCGGGGTTCGGCGATGAGCAGTTCTTC. As protein: CASSREGAGFGDEQFF.

The chain uses TRBV16 and TRBJ2-1; 10 bases are shared with TRBD2. CDR3 length: 17 amino acids. Unmatched junction bases numbered 7, after V lost 2 bases and J lost 3 bases. Germline CDR1 reads KGHSY; CDR2 reads FQNENV. The CDR3 region is CASSQVVLAGVYNEQFF. Here the CDR3 DNA reads TGTGCCAGCAGCCAAGTCGTCCTAGCGGGAGTCTACAATGAGCAGTTCTTC. The full variable domain, with the rest looked up from reference TRBV16 and TRBJ2-1, is GEEVAQTPKHLVRGEGQKAKLYCAPIKGHSYVFWYQQVLKNEFKFLISFQNENVFDETGMPKERFSAKCLPNSPCSLEIQATKLEDSAVYFCASSQVVLAGVYNEQFFGPGTRLTVL.

The chain uses TRBV5-6 and TRBJ2-1; 11 nucleotides line up with TRBD2. Germline V lookup: CDR1 SGHDT, CDR2 YYEEEE. V was pared by 3 bases and J by 8 bases, with 13 bases of the junction left unmatched. CDR3 size: 17 residues. In DNA form, the CDR3 reads TGTGCCAGCAGCTCCGCCCTACTAGCGGGAGTAAGGTATGAGCAGTTCTTC. Protein: CASSSALLAGVRYEQFF.

This clone was detected only a few times. The V and J genes are TRBV11-3 and TRBJ2-7, with D perhaps matching TRBD2 (5 bases). Germline V gene lookup returns CDR1 SGHNT and CDR2 YENEEA. V was cut by 0 bases and J by 1 base, with 16 bases left in between. CDR3 size: 17 residues. CDR3 DNA: TGTGCCAGCAGCTTAGAGGCCCACGGAGGACGTTCCTACGAGCAGTACTTC. This gives the protein CASSLEAHGGRSYEQYF.

The gene calls are TRBV19 and TRBJ2-7, with no clear D. V lost 4 bases and J 6 bases, leaving 10 bases between the germline ends. The germline V gene has CDR1 LNHDA and CDR2 SQIVND (reference sequence). The CDR3 extends over 12 amino acids. As DNA, the CDR3 is TGTGCCAGTAGTAGGGCACCAACCGAGCAGTACTTC. This codes for CASSRAPTEQYF.

This clone appeared a single time. The chain recombines TRBV12-3 or TRBV12-4 with TRBJ2-1; D is perhaps TRBD1 (5 bases). The ends were cut back, 7 bases at V and 12 bases at J, with 19 bases in the middle. The CDR3 contains 13 residues. As DNA, the CDR3 is TGTGCCAGCATCGACCAAGGGGCTTTAGGGCAGTTCTTC. Amino acids: CASIDQGALGQFF.

This chain connects TRBV10-3 to TRBJ1-2; a weak D match, TRBD1 (5 bases). The CDR3 has 16 amino acids. Germline assignment: CDR1 ENHRY and CDR2 SYGVKD. V gave up 0 bases and J gave up 4 bases, with 15 bases separating them. The chain's CDR3 is CAISESMQGGGYGYTF. The CDR3 DNA reads TGTGCCATCAGTGAGTCGATGCAGGGCGGGGGCTATGGCTACACCTTC.

The chain recombines TRBV5-1 with TRBJ2-2, with D maybe TRBD2 (5 bases). Germline-derived CDR1 and CDR2 are SGHRS and YFSETQ. V was trimmed by 1 base and J by 5 bases, leaving 9 bases between them. The CDR3 is 14 amino acids. The CDR3 is CASSLRGWTGELFF. Written as DNA, the CDR3 is TGCGCCAGCAGCTTGCGGGGTTGGACCGGGGAGCTGTTTTTT.

This clone was detected only once. This chain connects TRBV7-2 to TRBJ1-6; perhaps TRBD1 as D (6 bases). The CDR3 sequence is 16 residues long. Deletions cut 3 bases from V and 9 bases from J, with 18 bases between. Germline values: CDR1 SGHTA, CDR2 FQGNSA. In DNA, the CDR3 is TGTGCCAGCAGCTTCTTCCGGGGTGGGGGGGCTTCACCCCTCCACTTT. It specifies CASSFFRGGGASPLHF.

The chain has TRBV7-2 and TRBJ2-5, with D possibly being TRBD2 (5 bases). The germline V gene encodes CDR1 SGHTA and CDR2 FQGNSA. The length of the CDR3 is 15 residues. Trimming left V 2 bases short and J 4 bases short, with 14 bases between. In DNA, the CDR3 is TGTGCCAGCAGCTTACGTCCGGGATCAGTAGAGACCCAGTACTTC. It translates to CASSLRPGSVETQYF.

In its sample, this clone was seen a few times. The V gene is TRBV24-1, the J gene TRBJ2-7; TRBD2 agrees at 7 bases. Germline assignment: CDR1 KGHDR and CDR2 SFDVKD. J gave up 2 bases and V 6 bases, and 9 bases lay outside the gene matches. The CDR3 covers 15 residues. The CDR3 spells CATSHPSGNTYEQYF. The CDR3 DNA reads as TGTGCCACCAGTCATCCGAGCGGGAACACCTACGAGCAGTACTTC.